The clone carrying this TCR beta chain was detected many times. Uncontrolled infection, other autoimmune disease, pregnancy or lactation led to exclusion. The CDR3 runs to 13 residues. V gave up 3 bases and J gave up 7 bases; unmatched junction bases: 2. Germline-derived CDR1 and CDR2 are SEHNR and FQNEAQ (reference sequence). The data belong to a study of T cells in Graves' hyperthyroidism and ophthalmopathy. Authors of the study amplified TCR beta CDR3 regions from RNA transcripts. The TCR CDR3 first-round RT-PCR relied on the HTBI primer set. MiXCR, applied by TCRdb to the multiplex PCR reads, yields one record per CDR3 protein. This sample carries around 690,000 distinct CDR3 sequences, 15% to 20% of them seen once, and the ten largest clones take about 14%.

Sequencing input: blood. The chain carries TRBV7-9 and TRBJ2-1; 8 nucleotides agree with TRBD2. The clonotype comes from a man between 45 and 60 years old with Graves' hyperthyroidism. CDR3 in DNA: TGTGCCAGCAGCTTCGCTAGCGGGAATGAGCAGTTCTTC. It translates to CASSFASGNEQFF.